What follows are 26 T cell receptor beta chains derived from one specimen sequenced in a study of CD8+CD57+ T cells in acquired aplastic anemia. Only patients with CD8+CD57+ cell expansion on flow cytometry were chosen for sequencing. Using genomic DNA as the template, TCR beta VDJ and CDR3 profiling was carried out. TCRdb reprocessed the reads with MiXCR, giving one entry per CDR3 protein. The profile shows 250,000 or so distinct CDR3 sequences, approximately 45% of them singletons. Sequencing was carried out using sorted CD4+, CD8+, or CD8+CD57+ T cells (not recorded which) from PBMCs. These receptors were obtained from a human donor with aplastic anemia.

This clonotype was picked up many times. CDR3: CSARGGSDGYTF. In DNA, the CDR3 is TGCAGTGCTAGAGGGGGCAGCGATGGCTACACCTTC. V usage is TRBV20-1 and J usage is TRBJ1-2, with a possible D match to TRBD1 (5 bases). The V and J ends lost 1 base and 6 bases respectively, with 9 bases between them. The CDR3 is 12 residues long. Per germline, CDR1 DFQATT and CDR2 SNEGSKA (reference sequence).

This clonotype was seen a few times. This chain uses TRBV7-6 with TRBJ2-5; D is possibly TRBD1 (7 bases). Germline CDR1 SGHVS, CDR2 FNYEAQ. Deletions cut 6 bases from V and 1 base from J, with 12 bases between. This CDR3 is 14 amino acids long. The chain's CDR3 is CASRGGTVQETQYF. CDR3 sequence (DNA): TGTGCCAGCAGGGGCGGGACAGTCCAAGAGACCCAGTACTTC.

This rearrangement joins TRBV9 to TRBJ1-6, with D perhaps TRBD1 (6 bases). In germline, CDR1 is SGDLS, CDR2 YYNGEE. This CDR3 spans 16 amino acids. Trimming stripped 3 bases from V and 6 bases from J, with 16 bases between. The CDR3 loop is CASSGTGTLTNSPLHF. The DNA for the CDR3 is TGTGCCAGCAGCGGAACCGGGACACTGACTAATTCACCCCTCCACTTT. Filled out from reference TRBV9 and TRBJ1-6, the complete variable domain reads DSGVTQTPKHLITATGQRVTLRCSPRSGDLSVYWYQQSLDQGLQFLIQYYNGEERAKGNILERFSAQQFPDLHSELNLSSLELGDSALYFCASSGTGTLTNSPLHFGNGTRLTVT.

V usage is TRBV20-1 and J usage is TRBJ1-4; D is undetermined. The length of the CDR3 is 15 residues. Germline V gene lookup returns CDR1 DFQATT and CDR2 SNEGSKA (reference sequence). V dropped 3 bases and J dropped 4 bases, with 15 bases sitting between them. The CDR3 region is CSASSAVEVNEKLFF. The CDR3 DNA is TGCAGTGCTAGCAGCGCGGTGGAGGTTAATGAAAAACTGTTTTTT.

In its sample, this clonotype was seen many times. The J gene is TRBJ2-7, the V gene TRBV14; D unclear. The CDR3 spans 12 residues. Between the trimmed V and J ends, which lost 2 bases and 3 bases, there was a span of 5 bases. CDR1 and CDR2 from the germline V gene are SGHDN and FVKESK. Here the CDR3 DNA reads TGTGCCAGCAGCCAATTTAACTACGAGCAGTACTTC. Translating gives CASSQFNYEQYF.

The CDR3 DNA follows: TGTGCCACCAGTGATTTTCGGGAGACAGGTCAAGAGACCCAGTACTTC. Residues: CATSDFRETGQETQYF. V and J are TRBV24-1 and TRBJ2-5, with D tentatively TRBD1 or TRBD2 (6 bases each). Trimming left V 1 base short and J 2 bases short, with 13 bases between. The CDR3 consists of 16 residues. Germline V gene data show CDR1 as KGHDR and CDR2 as SFDVKD.

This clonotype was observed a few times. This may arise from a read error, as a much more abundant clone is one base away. The CDR3 nucleotides are TGTGCCAGCAGTTCTCGTGCCGATGGCTACGAGCAGTTCTTC. Encoded protein: CASSSRADGYEQFF. The chain employs TRBV12-3 or TRBV12-4 and TRBJ2-1; D is unclear. The CDR3 is made up of 14 amino acids. Trimming shortened V by 4 bases and J by 10 bases, and 17 bases separated the two germline ends.

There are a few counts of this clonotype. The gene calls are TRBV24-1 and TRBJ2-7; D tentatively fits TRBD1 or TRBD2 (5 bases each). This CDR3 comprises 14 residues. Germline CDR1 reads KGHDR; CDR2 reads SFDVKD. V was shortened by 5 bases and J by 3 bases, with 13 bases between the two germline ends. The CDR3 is CATSGDPDLYEQYF. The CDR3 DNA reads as TGTGCCACCAGTGGGGACCCAGACCTCTACGAGCAGTACTTC.

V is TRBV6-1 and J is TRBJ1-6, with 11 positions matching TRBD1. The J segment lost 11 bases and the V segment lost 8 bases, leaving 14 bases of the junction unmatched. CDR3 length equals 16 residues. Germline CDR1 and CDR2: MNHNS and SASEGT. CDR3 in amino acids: CASLGTGGAGSPPLHF. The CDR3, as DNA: TGTGCCAGCCTAGGGACAGGGGGGGCCGGTAGTCCACCCCTCCACTTT.

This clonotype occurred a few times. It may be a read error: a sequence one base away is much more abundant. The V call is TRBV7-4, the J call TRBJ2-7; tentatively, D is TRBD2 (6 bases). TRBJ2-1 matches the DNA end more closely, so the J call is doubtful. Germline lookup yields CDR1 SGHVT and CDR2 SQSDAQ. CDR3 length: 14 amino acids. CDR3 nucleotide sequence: TGTGCCAGCAGCTTGGGGCGGGATGGCGATGAGCAGTTCTTC. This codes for CASSLGRDGDEQFF.

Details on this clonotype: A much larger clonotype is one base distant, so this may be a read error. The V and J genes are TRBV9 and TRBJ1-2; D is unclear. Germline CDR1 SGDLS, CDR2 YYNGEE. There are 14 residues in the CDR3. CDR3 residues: CASSAGRQLYGHTF. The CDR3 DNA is TGTGCCAGCAGCGCCGGACGCCAGCTCTATGGCCACACCTTC.

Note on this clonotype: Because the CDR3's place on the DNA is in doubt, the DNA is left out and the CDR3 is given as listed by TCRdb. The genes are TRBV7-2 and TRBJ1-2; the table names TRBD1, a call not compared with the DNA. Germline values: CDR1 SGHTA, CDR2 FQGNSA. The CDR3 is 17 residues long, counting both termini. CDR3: CASSFGGRQPQHFGYTF.

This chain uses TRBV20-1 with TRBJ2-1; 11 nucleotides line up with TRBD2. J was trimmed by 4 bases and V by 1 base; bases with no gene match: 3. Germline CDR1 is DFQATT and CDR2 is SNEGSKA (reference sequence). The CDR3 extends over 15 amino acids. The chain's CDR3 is CSARVASGGYNEQFF. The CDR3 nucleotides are TGCAGTGCTAGAGTGGCTAGCGGGGGGTACAATGAGCAGTTCTTC.

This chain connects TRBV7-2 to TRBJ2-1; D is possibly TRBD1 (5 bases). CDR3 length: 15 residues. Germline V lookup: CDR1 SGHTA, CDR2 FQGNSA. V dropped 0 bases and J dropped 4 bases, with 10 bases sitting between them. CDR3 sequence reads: CASSLAMTAYNEQFF. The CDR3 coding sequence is TGTGCCAGCAGCTTAGCGATGACAGCGTACAATGAGCAGTTCTTC.

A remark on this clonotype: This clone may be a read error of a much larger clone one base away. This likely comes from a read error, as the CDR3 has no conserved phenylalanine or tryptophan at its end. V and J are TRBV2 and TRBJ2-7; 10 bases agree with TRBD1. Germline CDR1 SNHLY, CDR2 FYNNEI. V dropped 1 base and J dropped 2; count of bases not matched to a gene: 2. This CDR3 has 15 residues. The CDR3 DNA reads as TGTGCCAGCAGTGAAGGGGGGACAGGGGCCTACGAGCAGTACCTC. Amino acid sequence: CASSEGGTGAYEQYL.

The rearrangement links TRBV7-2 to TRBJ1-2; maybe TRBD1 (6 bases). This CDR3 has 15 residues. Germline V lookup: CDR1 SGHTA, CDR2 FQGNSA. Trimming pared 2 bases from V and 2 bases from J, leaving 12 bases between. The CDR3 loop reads CASSLSRGWNYGYTF. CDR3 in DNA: TGTGCCAGCAGCTTATCCAGGGGTTGGAACTATGGCTACACCTTC.

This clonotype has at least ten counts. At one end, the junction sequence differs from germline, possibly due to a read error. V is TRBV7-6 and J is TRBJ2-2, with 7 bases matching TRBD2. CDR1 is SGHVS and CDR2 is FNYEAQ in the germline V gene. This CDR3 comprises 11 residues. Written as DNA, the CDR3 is TGTGCCAGCAGCTTAAGCGGGAAGCTGTTTTTT. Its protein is CASSLSGKLFF.

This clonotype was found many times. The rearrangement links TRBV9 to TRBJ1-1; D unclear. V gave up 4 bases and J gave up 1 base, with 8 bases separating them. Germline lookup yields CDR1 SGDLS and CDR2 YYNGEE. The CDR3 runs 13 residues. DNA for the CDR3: TGTGCCAGCAGCCCGCGATCGAACACTGAAGCTTTCTTT. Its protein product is CASSPRSNTEAFF.

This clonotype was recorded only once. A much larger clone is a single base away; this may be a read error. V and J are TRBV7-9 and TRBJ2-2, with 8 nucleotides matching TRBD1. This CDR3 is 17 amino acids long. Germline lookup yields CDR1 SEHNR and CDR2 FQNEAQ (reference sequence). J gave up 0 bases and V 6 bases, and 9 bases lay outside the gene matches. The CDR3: CASRSRQDRANTGELFF. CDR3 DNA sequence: TGTGCCAGCAGATCTAGGCAGGACAGGGCGAACACCGGGGAGCTGTTTTTT.

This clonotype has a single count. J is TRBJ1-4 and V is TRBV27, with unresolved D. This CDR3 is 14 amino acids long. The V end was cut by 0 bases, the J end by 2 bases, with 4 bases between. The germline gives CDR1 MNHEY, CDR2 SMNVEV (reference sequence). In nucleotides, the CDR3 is TGTGCCAGCAGTTTATCGTCCACTAATGAAAAACTGTTTTTT. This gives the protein CASSLSSTNEKLFF. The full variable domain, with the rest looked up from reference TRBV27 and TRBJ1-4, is EAQVTQNPRYLITVTGKKLTVTCSQNMNHEYMSWYRQDPGLGLRQIYYSMNVEVTDKGDVPEGYKVSRKEKRNFPLILESPSPNQTSLYFCASSLSSTNEKLFFGSGTQLSVL.

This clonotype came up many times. Here the CDR3 DNA reads TGCAGCGTTGAAGGGGGACAGGGGTTTTCCTACAATGAGCAGTTCTTC. This sequence encodes CSVEGGQGFSYNEQFF. V is TRBV29-1 and J is TRBJ2-1; the match to TRBD1 covers 10 bases. J gave up 1 base and V 1 base, and 4 bases lay outside the gene matches. The CDR3 runs to 16 residues. CDR1 SQVTM and CDR2 ANQGSEA come from the germline V gene.

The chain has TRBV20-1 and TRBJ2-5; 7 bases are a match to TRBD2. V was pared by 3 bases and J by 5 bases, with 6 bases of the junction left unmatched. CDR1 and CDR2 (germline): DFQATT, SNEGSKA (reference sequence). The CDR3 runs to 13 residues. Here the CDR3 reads CSASGRESETQYF. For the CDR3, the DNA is TGCAGTGCTAGCGGGCGGGAGTCGGAGACCCAGTACTTC.

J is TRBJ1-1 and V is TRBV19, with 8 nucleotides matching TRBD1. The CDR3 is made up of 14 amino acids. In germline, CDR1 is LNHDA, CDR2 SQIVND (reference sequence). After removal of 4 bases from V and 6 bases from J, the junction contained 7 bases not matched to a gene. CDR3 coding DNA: TGTGCCAGTAGTACCAGGGGGCTGGGCGCTGAAGCTTTCTTT. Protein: CASSTRGLGAEAFF.

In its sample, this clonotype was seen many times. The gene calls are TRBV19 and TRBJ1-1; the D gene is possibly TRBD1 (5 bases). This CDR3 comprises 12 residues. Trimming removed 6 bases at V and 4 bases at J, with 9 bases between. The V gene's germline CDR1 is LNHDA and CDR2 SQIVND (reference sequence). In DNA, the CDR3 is TGTGCCAGTAGGTCGGGGGGCACTGAAGCTTTCTTT. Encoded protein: CASRSGGTEAFF.

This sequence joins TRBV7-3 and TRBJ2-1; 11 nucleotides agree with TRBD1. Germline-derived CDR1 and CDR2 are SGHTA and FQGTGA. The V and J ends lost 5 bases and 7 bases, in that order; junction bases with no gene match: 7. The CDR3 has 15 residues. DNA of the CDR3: TGTGCCAGCAGCCCATCGGGGACAGGGGGGAATGAGCAGTTCTTC. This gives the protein CASSPSGTGGNEQFF.

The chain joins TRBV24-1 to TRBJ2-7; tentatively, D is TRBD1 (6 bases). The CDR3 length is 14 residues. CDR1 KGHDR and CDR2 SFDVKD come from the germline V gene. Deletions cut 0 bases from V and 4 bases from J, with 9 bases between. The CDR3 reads CATSDLWTAYEQYV. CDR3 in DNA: TGTGCCACCAGTGATTTGTGGACAGCGTACGAGCAGTACGTC.